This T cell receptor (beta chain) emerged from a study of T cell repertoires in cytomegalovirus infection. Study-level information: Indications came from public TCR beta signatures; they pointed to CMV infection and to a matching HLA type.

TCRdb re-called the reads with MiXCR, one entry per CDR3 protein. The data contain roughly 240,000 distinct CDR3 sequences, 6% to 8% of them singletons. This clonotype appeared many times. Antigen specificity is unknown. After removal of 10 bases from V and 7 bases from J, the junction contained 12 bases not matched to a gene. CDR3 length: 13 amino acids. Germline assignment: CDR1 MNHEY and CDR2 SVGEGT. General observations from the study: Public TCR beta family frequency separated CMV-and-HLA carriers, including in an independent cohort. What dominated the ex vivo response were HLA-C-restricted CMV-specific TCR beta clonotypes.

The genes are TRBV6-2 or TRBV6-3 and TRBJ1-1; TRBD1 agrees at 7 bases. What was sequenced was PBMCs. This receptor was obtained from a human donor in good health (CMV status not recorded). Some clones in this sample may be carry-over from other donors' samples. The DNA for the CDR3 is TGTGCCACCTGCCGGGACAGATGGGGTGAAGCTTTCTTT. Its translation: CATCRDRWGEAFF.